The next 23 T cell receptor beta chains were all read from a single sample in a study of shared clonotypes between healthy human individuals. Method: immunoSEQ multiplex PCR; TCRdb's copy keeps in-frame clones and lacks some. Of more than 1.2 million clones in the sample, approximately 98.5% are singletons; the top ten hold approximately 0.4%. Sequenced material: naive CD4+ T cells sorted from blood. Subset meaning: CD45RA+ positively selected. The receptors shown here come from a young man in good health.

This rearrangement joins TRBV7-9 to TRBJ1-2; TRBD1 is a possible D gene (6 bases). Germline V gives CDR1 SEHNR, CDR2 FQNEAQ (reference sequence). The germline V and J ends were trimmed by 3 bases and 2 bases, with 10 bases remaining between them. The CDR3 loop spans 14 amino acids. CDR3 loop: CASSFLDRNYGYTF. CDR3 DNA sequence: TGTGCCAGCAGCTTCCTGGACAGAAACTATGGCTACACCTTC.

The V call is TRBV29-1, the J call TRBJ1-4, with a weak D call TRBD1 (5 bases). Germline V gene data show CDR1 as SQVTM and CDR2 as ANQGSEA. The CDR3 is 13 amino acids. V lost 3 bases to trimming and J lost 8 bases, with 13 bases between them. In DNA, the CDR3 is TGCAGCGTTGACAGGGCCCCTGGGGAAAAACTGTTTTTT. Translation: CSVDRAPGEKLFF.

The rearrangement uses TRBV7-2 and TRBJ2-5; TRBD2 aligns across 16 bases. Germline V lookup: CDR1 SGHTA, CDR2 FQGNSA. The V and J ends lost 4 bases and 4 bases, in that order; junction bases with no gene match: 6. The length of the CDR3 is 17 residues. The CDR3 sequence is CASSWGLAGGPGETQYF. CDR3 nucleotides: TGTGCCAGCAGCTGGGGACTAGCGGGAGGGCCCGGAGAGACCCAGTACTTC.

This clone was recorded a few times. The V gene is TRBV5-1, the J gene TRBJ2-1; TRBD1 matches 10 bases. V shed 1 base, J shed 5 bases, and the junction held 6 bases outside the gene matches. The V gene's germline CDR1 is SGHRS and CDR2 YFSETQ. The CDR3 is made up of 16 amino acids. DNA of the CDR3: TGCGCCAGCAGCTTGCCAAAGACAGGGGGCCACAATGAGCAGTTCTTC. It translates to CASSLPKTGGHNEQFF.

V is TRBV9 and J is TRBJ2-4; TRBD2 agrees at 15 bases. The trim removed 4 bases at V and 8 bases at J, leaving 19 bases unmatched. The CDR3 covers 20 residues. Germline CDR1 is SGDLS and CDR2 is YYNGEE. CDR3 loop: CASSPGLAGGPWGIGDIQYF. CDR3 in DNA: TGTGCCAGCAGCCCAGGACTAGCGGGAGGGCCTTGGGGGATTGGGGACATTCAGTACTTC.

On this clone: This specimen includes other DNA sequences encoding the same CDR3. CDR3 coding DNA: TGTGCCAGCAGTTTTTCCGTCTCTGGAAACACCATATATTTT. Its protein product is CASSFSVSGNTIYF. J is TRBJ1-3 and V is TRBV28; D unresolved. The CDR3 is 14 residues long. V was clipped by 3 bases and J by 0 bases, with 6 bases between them. Germline V CDR1 and CDR2: MDHEN, SYDVKM. Drawing the rest from reference TRBV28 and TRBJ1-3, the complete variable domain is DVKVTQSSRYLVKRTGEKVFLECVQDMDHENMFWYRQDPGLGLRLIYFSYDVKMKEKGDIPEGYSVSREKKERFSLILESASTNQTSMYLCASSFSVSGNTIYFGEGSWLTVV.

This chain links TRBV5-1 with TRBJ1-3; TRBD1 might be the D (5 bases). The CDR3 has 13 residues. Germline-derived CDR1 and CDR2 are SGHRS and YFSETQ. Trimming left V 5 bases short and J 2 bases short, with 8 bases between. Here the CDR3 reads CASSGTAGNTIYF. CDR3 coding DNA: TGCGCCAGCAGTGGGACTGCTGGAAACACCATATATTTT. Variable domain in full (rest from reference TRBV5-1 and TRBJ1-3): KAGVTQTPRYLIKTRGQQVTLSCSPISGHRSVSWYQQTPGQGLQFLFEYFSETQRNKGNFPGRFSGRQFSNSRSEMNVSTLELGDSALYLCASSGTAGNTIYFGEGSWLTVV.

The gene calls are TRBV7-6 and TRBJ2-2; D is possibly TRBD2 (6 bases). Trimming pared 0 bases from V and 5 bases from J, leaving 10 bases between. From germline, CDR1 is SGHVS and CDR2 FNYEAQ. The CDR3 is made up of 15 amino acids. CDR3 protein: CASSLAPGGTGELFF. The CDR3 DNA follows: TGTGCCAGCAGCTTAGCGCCTGGGGGGACCGGGGAGCTGTTTTTT.

V is TRBV10-3 and J is TRBJ2-1; TRBD1 matches at 9 bases. The CDR3 is 14 residues long. J gave up 4 bases and V 7 bases, and 5 bases lay outside the gene matches. Germline lookup yields CDR1 ENHRY and CDR2 SYGVKD. The CDR3 coding sequence is TGTGCCATCACCCGGGACAGGGTGTACAATGAGCAGTTCTTC. Amino acids: CAITRDRVYNEQFF.

This rearrangement joins TRBV28 to TRBJ2-1; possibly TRBD1 or TRBD2 for D (5 bases each). CDR3 size: 16 residues. Trimming cost V 2 bases and J 8 bases, with 19 bases left between them. Per germline, CDR1 MDHEN and CDR2 SYDVKM. CDR3 bases: TGTGCCAGCAGTTTAGGTTCGGCAGGGTGGGGGTATGAGCAGTTCTTC. This gives the protein CASSLGSAGWGYEQFF.

The chain is built from TRBV7-2 and TRBJ2-1; D unclear. Germline V gene lookup returns CDR1 SGHTA and CDR2 FQGNSA. This CDR3 contains 14 residues. V was shortened by 1 base and J by 8 bases, with 12 bases between the two germline ends. The CDR3 region has the DNA TGTGCCAGCAGCTTAGGTGTGGGTAGGGATGAGCAGTTCTTC. Its translation is CASSLGVGRDEQFF. Full variable domain (missing parts from reference TRBV7-2 and TRBJ2-1): GAGVSQSPSNKVTEKGKDVELRCDPISGHTALYWYRQSLGQGLEFLIYFQGNSAPDKSGLPSDRFSAERTGGSVSTLTIQRTQQEDSAVYLCASSLGVGRDEQFFGPGTRLTVL.

The rearrangement links TRBV6-5 to TRBJ1-5; the match to TRBD1 covers 9 bases. Germline CDR1 MNHEY, CDR2 SVGAGI. The V gene end was trimmed by 5 bases and the J gene end by 6 bases; junction bases not matched to a gene: 5. The CDR3 length is 14 residues. The CDR3 nucleotides are TGTGCCAGCAGTCAAAACAGGGGGCCTCAGCCCCAGCATTTT. Its translation is CASSQNRGPQPQHF.

The CDR3, as DNA: TGTGCCAGCAGCTCGGGGGTCGGGGAGACCCAGTACTTC. Translated: CASSSGVGETQYF. The gene calls are TRBV7-2 and TRBJ2-5; the D gene is possibly TRBD2 (6 bases). V gave up 4 bases and J gave up 5 bases, with 11 bases separating them. The CDR3 has 13 residues. Germline loops: CDR1 SGHTA, CDR2 FQGNSA.

The chain recombines TRBV5-1 with TRBJ2-1; TRBD2 matches at 13 bases. This CDR3 has 15 amino acids. The germline V gene encodes CDR1 SGHRS and CDR2 YFSETQ. V was clipped by 3 bases and J by 13 bases; unmatched bases: 10. CDR3 nucleotide sequence: TGCGCCAGCAGCTGTGGACTAGCGGGAGATTGTCCCCAGTTCTTC. It yields the protein CASSCGLAGDCPQFF.

V is TRBV5-8 and J is TRBJ2-3; perhaps TRBD2 as D (6 bases). CDR3 length: 18 residues. Per germline, CDR1 SGHTS and CDR2 YDEGEE. CDR3 in amino acids: CAWARLGETVAGTDTQYF. In DNA form, the CDR3 reads TGTGCTTGGGCTCGACTGGGGGAAACTGTAGCGGGCACAGATACGCAGTATTTT.

The sample holds one count of this clone. The V gene is TRBV7-8, the J gene TRBJ1-2, with unresolved D. Per germline, CDR1 SGHVS and CDR2 FQNEAQ. This CDR3 is 14 amino acids long. V gave up 1 base and J gave up 1 base, with 7 bases separating them. CDR3 loop: CASSLEGFNYGYTF. CDR3 bases: TGTGCCAGCAGCTTAGAAGGGTTTAACTATGGCTACACCTTC.

The V gene is TRBV28, the J gene TRBJ1-2, with D tentatively TRBD1 (5 bases). The germline V gene encodes CDR1 MDHEN and CDR2 SYDVKM. The CDR3 consists of 12 residues. With 5 bases removed from V and 9 bases from J, the gap between germline ends came to 13 bases. The CDR3 nucleotides read TGTGCCAGCAGTCGCCCCGGGGACCGCTACACCTTC. Translation: CASSRPGDRYTF.

This chain links TRBV7-8 with TRBJ1-5; a possible D gene is TRBD1 (5 bases). This CDR3 region has 13 residues. V shed 11 bases and J shed 5 bases, with 16 bases lying between them. CDR1 and CDR2 (germline): SGHVS, FQNEAQ. CDR3 sequence: CASLGDGDQPQHF. The DNA of the CDR3 is TGTGCCTCGCTGGGGGATGGGGATCAGCCCCAGCATTTT.

As concerns this clone: Other DNA sequences in the sample encode the same CDR3. The J gene is TRBJ2-7, the V gene TRBV7-2, with no clear D. The CDR3 has 11 amino acids. Germline lookup yields CDR1 SGHTA and CDR2 FQGNSA. Trimming removed 3 bases at V and 4 bases at J, with 4 bases between. CDR3 loop: CASSLVYEQYF. In DNA, the CDR3 is TGTGCCAGCAGCTTGGTATACGAGCAGTACTTC.

The chain carries TRBV7-2 and TRBJ2-1; 8 bases line up with TRBD2. Germline V gene sequence: CDR1 SGHTA, CDR2 FQGNSA. J gave up 7 bases and V 5 bases, and 10 bases lay outside the gene matches. The CDR3 extends over 15 amino acids. The chain's CDR3 is CASSQTAGAKNEQFF. CDR3 nucleotide sequence: TGTGCCAGCAGCCAGACAGCGGGAGCCAAGAATGAGCAGTTCTTC.

The rearrangement uses TRBV19 and TRBJ2-7; no clear D. The CDR3 is made up of 12 amino acids. The ends were cut back, 10 bases at V and 3 bases at J, with 13 bases in the middle. CDR1 is LNHDA and CDR2 is SQIVND in the germline V gene (reference sequence). The CDR3 is CATETDGYEQYF. The CDR3 DNA is TGTGCCACCGAAACGGACGGCTACGAGCAGTACTTC.

The gene calls are TRBV4-3 and TRBJ2-2; D gene ambiguous. CDR3 length: 12 residues. V gave up 0 bases and J gave up 13 bases, with 9 bases separating them. Per germline, CDR1 LGHNA and CDR2 YSLEER. In DNA form, the CDR3 reads TGCGCCAGCAGCCAAGATCATGGTCGGCTGTTTTTT. Translating gives CASSQDHGRLFF.

This chain uses TRBV4-1 with TRBJ2-7; TRBD1 or TRBD2 may be the D gene (5 bases each). Germline CDR1 and CDR2: MGHRA and YSYEKL. The CDR3 covers 14 residues. Trimming removed 2 bases at V and 7 bases at J, with 15 bases between. CDR3: CASSQIGTSGEQYF. The DNA for the CDR3 is TGCGCCAGCAGCCAAATTGGGACCTCCGGGGAGCAGTACTTC.